This entry lists 5 T cell receptor beta chains sequenced from one sample in a study of blood T cells in healthy people across ages. A second PCR of 7 to 11 cycles used a sample-barcoded 5' primer and a J-beta primer mix. MiXCR, applied by TCRdb to the 5' RACE reads, yields one record per CDR3 protein. The table shows 780,000 or so distinct CDR3 sequences, with about 61% occurring only once. The sample taken for sequencing was blood. These receptors originate from a man in his forties in good health.

The J gene is TRBJ2-7, the V gene TRBV2; D remains ambiguous. The CDR3 sequence is 12 residues long. V shed 7 bases and J shed 1 base, with 8 bases lying between them. Germline lookup yields CDR1 SNHLY and CDR2 FYNNEI. The CDR3 reads CASTSQSYEQYF. DNA of the CDR3: TGTGCCAGCACGTCTCAATCCTACGAGCAGTACTTC.

This clonotype has more than one count but fewer than ten. The CDR3 DNA sequence: TGTGCCAGCAGCTTAGGATTGAGCGATCATCAGCCCCAGCATTTT. Encoded protein: CASSLGLSDHQPQHF. The J gene is TRBJ1-5, the V gene TRBV7-2; D is ambiguous. This CDR3 comprises 15 residues. Trimming took off 1 base at V and 5 bases at J, with 12 bases between the two ends. The germline gives CDR1 SGHTA, CDR2 FQGNSA.

The chain couples TRBV7-6 to TRBJ2-4, with D possibly TRBD1 on 6 matching bases. The J call is in doubt because the DNA end fits TRBJ2-7 better. CDR3 length: 16 amino acids. Per the germline V gene, CDR1 is SGHVS and CDR2 is FNYEAQ. CDR3 coding DNA: TGTGCCAGCAGTAGAGACAGGCAGGGCGGACACTACGAGCAGTACTTC. As protein: CASSRDRQGGHYEQYF.

The chain joins TRBV7-8 to TRBJ2-3; 15 bases agree with TRBD2. This CDR3 region has 15 residues. The germline CDR1 and CDR2 sequences are SGHVS and FQNEAQ. The ends lost 5 bases at V and 12 bases at J; junction bases unmatched: 9. CDR3 sequence: CASSPGTSGGIPQYF. CDR3 bases: TGTGCCAGCAGCCCCGGGACTAGCGGGGGGATCCCCCAGTATTTT.

This clonotype was observed a few times. The rearrangement joins TRBV20-1 to TRBJ1-6; tentatively, D is TRBD1 (5 bases). The CDR3 extends over 14 amino acids. The germline gives CDR1 DFQATT, CDR2 SNEGSKA (reference sequence). V was clipped by 1 base and J by 2 bases, with 6 bases between them. The CDR3 spells CSARVQAYNSPLHF. The CDR3 DNA follows: TGCAGTGCTAGAGTACAGGCCTATAATTCACCCCTCCACTTT.